This is a list of T cell receptor beta chains from one sample in a study of monozygotic twins with inflammatory bowel disease. TCRdb reprocessed the 5' RACE reads and reports one entry per CDR3 protein, with no DNA. Seen in this sample are some 200,000 distinct CDR3 sequences; the ten most common clones hold around 7.7%. The specimen sequenced was blood. The receptors were sampled from a human donor with ulcerative colitis or Crohn's disease, or a healthy co-twin of an affected twin (not recorded which). CDR3s include the opening cysteine and the closing phenylalanine or tryptophan. Fields, in order: J gene, CDR3 length, V gene, CDR3 protein.

TRBJ1-2 13 TRBV6-5 CASSYSMAAGYTF
TRBJ1-1 15 TRBV4-1 CASSQGGGGGTEAFF
TRBJ2-7 14 TRBV6-6 CASSYLSGTYEQYF
TRBJ1-1 13 TRBV7-9 CASGSALNTEAFF
TRBJ2-7 15 TRBV7-9 CASSPVGTGSYEQYF
TRBJ2-1 14 TRBV5-1 CASIIDPTYNEQFF
TRBJ1-5 14 TRBV5-1 CASSPEGRGQPQHF
TRBJ2-7 14 TRBV9 CASSVVPGAYEQYF
TRBJ2-7 13 TRBV29-1 CSVRRTGAYEQYF
TRBJ1-4 16 TRBV2 CASQGGFSSTNEELFF
TRBJ1-5 14 TRBV6-2/TRBV6-3 CASRAQGANQPQHF
TRBJ2-1 14 TRBV18 CASSPLPGISEQFF
TRBJ2-5 13 TRBV24-1 CATSGVKEETQYF
TRBJ2-1 12 TRBV20-1 CSAPGGHNEQFF
TRBJ2-1 16 TRBV4-2 CASSQGTSGKYNEQFF
TRBJ2-4 16 TRBV5-1 CASSSHERGRENIQYF
TRBJ1-6 13 TRBV15 CATSPQNNSPLHF
TRBJ2-7 14 TRBV29-1 CSVEESQGSYEQYF
TRBJ2-1 16 TRBV30 CAWRAGTSGIYNEQFF
TRBJ2-7 14 TRBV15 CATSGGLDSYEQYF
TRBJ2-5 14 TRBV9 CASGEGQLKETQYF
TRBJ1-5 15 TRBV20-1 CSARSTGVGNQPQHF
TRBJ1-1 14 TRBV5-1 CASSLDGGGTEAFF
TRBJ2-5 11 TRBV2 CASKGGETQYF
TRBJ2-7 17 TRBV7-2 CASSLEFRSGGSYEQYF
TRBJ1-2 14 TRBV12-3/TRBV12-4 CASSLDPKDRGYTF
TRBJ2-3 16 TRBV7-2 CASSLNFPAGTDTQYF
TRBJ1-5 12 TRBV29-1 CSVVDSTGPQHF
TRBJ2-2 14 TRBV6-2/TRBV6-3 CASSPIQGLGELFF
TRBJ2-2 14 TRBV20-1 CSARDHSVTGELFF
TRBJ2-7 13 TRBV3-1 CASSQGVPWEQYF
TRBJ2-1 13 TRBV7-2 CASSSRPTHEQFF
TRBJ2-2 19 TRBV27 CASSPVPWTGAIRTGELFF
TRBJ2-3 15 TRBV4-2 CASSQAGAGEDTQYF
TRBJ1-4 14 TRBV5-1 CASSFQVTNEKLFF
TRBJ2-5 13 TRBV7-2 CASSPRDSETQYF
TRBJ2-1 16 TRBV9 CASSVAGGVSYNEQFF
TRBJ2-1 17 TRBV6-7 CASSYGGIGSSYNEQFF
TRBJ1-1 11 TRBV7-8 CASYKGLRAFF
TRBJ2-7 14 TRBV24-1 CATPAWKLVYEQYF
TRBJ1-3 15 TRBV15 CATSKTELSGNTIYF
TRBJ2-2 16 TRBV20-1 CSAPREGVLLSGELFF
TRBJ2-1 15 TRBV18 CASSPLAGDGYEQFF
TRBJ1-1 15 TRBV5-1 CASSFTGGAGTEAFF
TRBJ2-7 13 TRBV28 CASSSHTVWGQYF
TRBJ2-1 13 TRBV12-3/TRBV12-4 CASSPSLVNEQFF
TRBJ2-3 14 TRBV15 CATSRDKGSDTQYF
TRBJ2-5 12 TRBV20-1 CSARMAGETQYF
TRBJ1-6 15 TRBV7-8 CASSPPTGDNSPLHF
TRBJ2-7 16 TRBV3-1 CASSLRLAGVEYEQYF
TRBJ1-1 14 TRBV7-2 CASRLGRYYTEAFF
TRBJ2-7 16 TRBV5-1 CASSLAPSSGSYEQYF